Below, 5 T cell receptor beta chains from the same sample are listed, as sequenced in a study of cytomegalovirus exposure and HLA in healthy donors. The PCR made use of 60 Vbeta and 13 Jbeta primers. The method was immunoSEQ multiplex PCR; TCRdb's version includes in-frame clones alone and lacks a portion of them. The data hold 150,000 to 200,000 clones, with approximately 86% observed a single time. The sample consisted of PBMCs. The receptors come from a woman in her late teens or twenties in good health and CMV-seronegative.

The CDR3 coding sequence is TGTGCCAGCAGCGTAGCTCACGGTGTCGGGGAGCTGTTTTTT. As protein: CASSVAHGVGELFF. This chain uses TRBV9 with TRBJ2-2; no reliable D call. The CDR3 is 14 residues long. Germline V CDR1 and CDR2: SGDLS, YYNGEE. V lost 0 bases and J 7 bases, leaving 10 bases between the germline ends.

CDR3 nucleotides: TGTGCCAGCAGCCCCTCCGGACTAGTCTTGGGGGAGCAGTACTTC. Translation gives CASSPSGLVLGEQYF. This chain uses TRBV5-4 with TRBJ2-7, with 7 bases that match TRBD2. The CDR3 sequence is 15 residues long. The V gene's germline CDR1 is SGHNT and CDR2 YYREEE (reference sequence). V was clipped by 4 bases and J by 7 bases; unmatched bases: 14. The complete variable domain, with remaining parts taken from reference TRBV5-4 and TRBJ2-7, reads ETGVTQSPTHLIKTRGQQVTLRCSSQSGHNTVSWYQQALGQGPQFIFQYYREEENGRGNFPPRFSGLQFPNYSSELNVNALELDDSALYLCASSPSGLVLGEQYFGPGTRLTVT.

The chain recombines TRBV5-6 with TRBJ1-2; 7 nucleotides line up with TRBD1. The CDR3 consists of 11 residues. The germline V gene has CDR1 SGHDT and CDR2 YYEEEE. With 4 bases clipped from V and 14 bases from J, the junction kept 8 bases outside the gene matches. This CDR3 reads CASSHDRAGTF. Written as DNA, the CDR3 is TGTGCCAGCAGCCATGACAGGGCCGGAACCTTC.

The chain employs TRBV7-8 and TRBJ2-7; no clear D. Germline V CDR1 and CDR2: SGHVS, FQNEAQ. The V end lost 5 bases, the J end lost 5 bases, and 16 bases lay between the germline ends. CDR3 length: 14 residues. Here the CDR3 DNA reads TGTGCCAGCAGCCGTGGTTGGCAGGTCCACGAGCAGTACTTC. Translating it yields CASSRGWQVHEQYF.

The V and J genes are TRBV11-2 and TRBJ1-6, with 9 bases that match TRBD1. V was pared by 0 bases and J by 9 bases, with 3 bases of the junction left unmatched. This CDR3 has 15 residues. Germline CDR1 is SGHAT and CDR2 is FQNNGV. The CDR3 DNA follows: TGTGCCAGCAGCTTAGATAGGACAGGGGTTTCACCCCTCCACTTT. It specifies CASSLDRTGVSPLHF.